This T cell receptor beta chain was profiled in a study of OX40 agonist ivuxolimab in advanced cancers. Regarding the research as a whole: Ivuxolimab, which targeted the costimulatory receptor OX40 (CD134), was an agonistic, fully human IgG2 monoclonal antibody. The paper covers the monotherapy dose-escalation part of the phase I ivuxolimab trial, which included N ≈ 52 patients. In the dose-escalation cohort, 70% to 85% of patients were male, and the mean age was around 60 years, with a range of 23 to 79. Prior anti-PD-1, anti-PD-L1 or anti-CTLA-4 therapy was permitted, and approximately 41% of dose-escalation patients had received checkpoint inhibitors. Intravenous ivuxolimab was administered to patients every 2 weeks at six dose levels: 0.01, 0.1, 0.3, 1.5, 3 and 10 mg/kg. Among the roughly 54 dose-escalation patients, around 20 had hepatocellular carcinoma, approximately 15 melanoma, 9 renal cell carcinoma and 9 head and neck cancer. The point of sequencing TCRbeta in the periphery was to test whether ivuxolimab changed TCR sequence diversity and drove clonal T-cell expansion. Partial responses were achieved by three dose-escalation patients, of whom one had hepatocellular carcinoma and two had cutaneous melanoma. What the study reported, not specific to this receptor: In the 0.1-3.0 mg/kg groups, partial responders were among the patients with the lowest normalized peripheral clonal expansion, particularly in CD8+ T cells. At doses from 0.1 to 3.0 mg/kg, clonal expansion was seen in both CD4+ and CD8+ blood T cells between baseline and week 6. Low levels of normalized T-cell clonal expansion were also seen in some nonresponding patients. The antigen specificity of the peripheral T cells that underwent clonal expansion was not determined. After ivuxolimab, expanded clones were on average more numerous among CD8+ T cells than among CD4+ T cells.

The trial excluded patients who had a history of autoimmune disease or who were on systemic immunosuppression. Peripheral blood for TCR sequencing was drawn from every dose cohort at baseline, at cycle 4 day 1 and at cycle 7 day 1. The samples were drawn from a first-in-human, open-label, multicenter phase I dose-escalation trial of ivuxolimab. The trial enrolled adults with locally advanced or metastatic head and neck squamous cell, hepatocellular, melanoma or renal cell carcinoma. Before TCR sequencing, CD4+ T cells and CD8+ T cells from peripheral blood were sorted into separate populations. Including cysteine and phenylalanine, the CDR3 has 14 amino acids. Only the CDR3 DNA stays, 42 bases, in frame from base 1. V is clipped by 7 bases and J by 4 bases, and the sequence between their germline boundaries is 16 bases long. The germline V gene supplies CDR1 SNHLY and CDR2 FYNNEI. This clone was seen only a few times. The target of this receptor is not known. Base qualities are not at hand, and no much larger clone is one base apart.

Genomic DNA was isolated from the sorted cells so that the TCRbeta CDR3 region could be sequenced. TCRbeta CDR3 regions were sequenced using the immunoSEQ Assay. The table comes from immuneACCESS by way of TCRdb, which keeps in-frame sequences with V and J called. Part of the clones is missing from these tables; in studies checked, under half for an unresolved V gene and the rest for unknown reasons. In all, the sample holds around 100,000 clones, and around 91% of those were seen once. The ten biggest clones cover about 0.17% of the sample. In this chain, TRBV2 is recombined with TRBJ1-2, with the D segment identity uncertain. The sample here was CD4+ or CD8+ T cells sorted from blood, taken in a trial of the OX40 agonist ivuxolimab. This TCR was sampled from an adult with an advanced solid tumor such as melanoma, head and neck, liver or kidney cancer. Here is the DNA: TGTGCCAGCATAACCTCCCCCCGCTCCTATGGCTACACCTTC. Translated, this gives CASITSPRSYGYTF.